The rows below give T cell receptor beta chains drawn from one sample of a study of breast tumors, draining lymph nodes, adjacent tissues. TCRdb reprocessed the multiplex PCR reads via MiXCR and lists one record per CDR3 protein. The profile covers under 300,000 distinct CDR3 sequences, with less than 35% appearing a single time and approximately 3.3% taken by the ten largest. Sequenced sample: axillary lymph node tissue. The receptors were sampled from a female donor with breast cancer. Some clones in this sample may be carry-over from other donors' samples. Both conserved end residues are part of each CDR3. A D gene is named only where the DNA matches it firmly.

v_gene	d_gene	len	CDR3aa
TRBV12-5	.	14	CASGGLSSYNEQFF
TRBV11-3	.	14	CASSLDWEFGELFF
TRBV5-8	TRBD2	15	CASSFSGALQETQYF
TRBV7-2	TRBD1	16	CASSASQGALNSPLHF
TRBV28	.	15	CASSLSQGFSSPLHF
TRBV20-1	.	13	CSATRDGNYGYTF
TRBV4-3	.	13	CASSKEFNYEQYF
TRBV25-1	.	12	CASSKTGNTIYF
TRBV29-1	TRBD1	19	CSVESILVDGTEVNYGYTF
TRBV10-3	.	15	CAISESTGTYYGYTF
TRBV5-4	.	12	CVSSSGGETQYF
TRBV7-9	.	11	CASSRSGGYTF
TRBV28	TRBD1	14	CASSTGQGVYEQYF
TRBV6-1	.	17	CASSDHVAGANNYGYTF
TRBV7-3	.	13	CASSSGLTGELFF
TRBV7-2	TRBD1	17	CASSLRIGAGGGEPQYF
TRBV12-3/TRBV12-4	.	11	CASSHRRGYTF
TRBV20-1	.	11	CSAKFVDTQYF
TRBV19	.	12	CASRRVGETQYF
TRBV7-2	.	14	CASSLNPGADTQYF
TRBV12-3/TRBV12-4	.	15	CASTSTGSGANVLTF
TRBV10-3	.	11	CAISESAEAFF
TRBV10-2	.	15	CASSESQLAKNIQYF
TRBV18	TRBD2	16	CASSLGTSGSYNEQFF
TRBV6-4	.	11	CASSYNSPLHF
TRBV5-1	.	14	CASSRTEGNHPQHF
TRBV5-4	TRBD2	15	CASSLTSGPGETQYF
TRBV24-1	TRBD1	15	CASYTGANSNQPQHF
TRBV18	.	16	CASSPQTRPGANVLTF